The clone carrying this T cell receptor (beta chain) was found a few times. Its antigen is unidentified. The data belong to a study of T cell repertoires in cytomegalovirus infection. Study overall: Selected CMV epitopes included recently identified HLA-C-restricted ones as well as well-studied HLA-B-restricted ones. Indications came from public TCR beta signatures; they pointed to CMV infection and to a matching HLA type. General study results and limits: Across the ex vivo response, the dominant clonotypes were HLA-C-restricted CMV-specific TCR beta clonotypes. Adding up the frequency of public TCR beta families identified people who carried CMV plus the relevant HLA.

TCRdb re-derived calls from the reads in MiXCR, one entry per CDR3 protein. This sample has hundreds of thousands of distinct CDR3 sequences, with 30% to 35% found just once. Deletions cut 3 bases from V and 11 bases from J, with 8 bases between. Germline assignment: CDR1 MNHEY and CDR2 SVGAGI. This CDR3 region has 11 residues. The sequence came from a human donor in good health (CMV status not recorded). Some clones in this sample may be carry-over from other donors' samples. The sample was cultured PBMCs, taken from culture after CMV antigen stimulation. The rearrangement uses TRBV6-5 and TRBJ2-1; D may be TRBD2 (6 bases). The CDR3 region is CASSYGLKQFF. DNA of the CDR3: TGTGCCAGCAGTTATGGACTAAAGCAGTTCTTC.